This TCR beta chain appears in the sequencing data of a study of CD8 T cells in Susac syndrome. Concerning this clonotype: The antigen is undetermined.

V was trimmed by 3 bases and J by 5 bases, leaving 14 bases between them. The CDR3 is 15 residues long. The study's findings and limits: The relatively small number of individuals in the TCR sequencing and HLA analysis was acknowledged by the study.

RNA amounts of roughly 0.5 to 1 ug underwent reverse transcription with random hexamers. TCRdb itself ran the immunoSEQ multiplex PCR reads through MiXCR, one entry per CDR3 protein. The sample yields roughly 150,000 distinct CDR3 sequences, nearly 97% seen once. The authors sequenced TCR beta from blood CD8+ and CD4+ T cells. This chain uses TRBV12-3 or TRBV12-4 with TRBJ2-1, with TRBD1 as a possible D gene (5 bases). Sequencing used CD8+ T cells from PBMCs. The receptor's source is a human donor with multiple sclerosis. CDR3 bases: TGTGCCAGCAGTTTCGCCGCAGGGCTGGACAATGAGCAGTTCTTC. Its protein product is CASSFAAGLDNEQFF.